Sequencing of this T cell receptor beta chain was carried out in a study of CD8+CD57+ T cells in acquired aplastic anemia. As for the study in general: Sorted CD4+ and CD8+ cell DNA averaged around 3 ug.

The ends were cut back, 10 bases at V and 2 bases at J, with 10 bases in the middle. The CDR3 spans 13 residues. Germline V lookup: CDR1 KGHDR, CDR2 SFDVKD. TCR beta VDJ and CDR3 profiles were obtained from a genomic DNA template. TCRdb analysed the reads with MiXCR anew, one entry per CDR3 protein. The sample holds 210,000 or so distinct CDR3 sequences, roughly 45% seen once. All sequencing subjects had displayed CD8+CD57+ cell expansion on flow cytometry. The diagnosis in all patients was severe acquired aplastic anemia. This clonotype occurred many times. What it recognizes is unknown. Study-level findings and limits: Patients and controls shared about 27 CD8+ CDR3 sequences.

Sequenced input: sorted CD4+, CD8+, or CD8+CD57+ T cells (not recorded which) from PBMCs. This receptor was identified in a human donor with aplastic anemia. V gene TRBV24-1 combines with J gene TRBJ2-2; D is perhaps TRBD1 or TRBD2 (5 bases each). CDR3 sequence reads: CATGTANTGELFF. Here the CDR3 DNA reads TGTGCCACAGGGACCGCTAACACCGGGGAGCTGTTTTTT.